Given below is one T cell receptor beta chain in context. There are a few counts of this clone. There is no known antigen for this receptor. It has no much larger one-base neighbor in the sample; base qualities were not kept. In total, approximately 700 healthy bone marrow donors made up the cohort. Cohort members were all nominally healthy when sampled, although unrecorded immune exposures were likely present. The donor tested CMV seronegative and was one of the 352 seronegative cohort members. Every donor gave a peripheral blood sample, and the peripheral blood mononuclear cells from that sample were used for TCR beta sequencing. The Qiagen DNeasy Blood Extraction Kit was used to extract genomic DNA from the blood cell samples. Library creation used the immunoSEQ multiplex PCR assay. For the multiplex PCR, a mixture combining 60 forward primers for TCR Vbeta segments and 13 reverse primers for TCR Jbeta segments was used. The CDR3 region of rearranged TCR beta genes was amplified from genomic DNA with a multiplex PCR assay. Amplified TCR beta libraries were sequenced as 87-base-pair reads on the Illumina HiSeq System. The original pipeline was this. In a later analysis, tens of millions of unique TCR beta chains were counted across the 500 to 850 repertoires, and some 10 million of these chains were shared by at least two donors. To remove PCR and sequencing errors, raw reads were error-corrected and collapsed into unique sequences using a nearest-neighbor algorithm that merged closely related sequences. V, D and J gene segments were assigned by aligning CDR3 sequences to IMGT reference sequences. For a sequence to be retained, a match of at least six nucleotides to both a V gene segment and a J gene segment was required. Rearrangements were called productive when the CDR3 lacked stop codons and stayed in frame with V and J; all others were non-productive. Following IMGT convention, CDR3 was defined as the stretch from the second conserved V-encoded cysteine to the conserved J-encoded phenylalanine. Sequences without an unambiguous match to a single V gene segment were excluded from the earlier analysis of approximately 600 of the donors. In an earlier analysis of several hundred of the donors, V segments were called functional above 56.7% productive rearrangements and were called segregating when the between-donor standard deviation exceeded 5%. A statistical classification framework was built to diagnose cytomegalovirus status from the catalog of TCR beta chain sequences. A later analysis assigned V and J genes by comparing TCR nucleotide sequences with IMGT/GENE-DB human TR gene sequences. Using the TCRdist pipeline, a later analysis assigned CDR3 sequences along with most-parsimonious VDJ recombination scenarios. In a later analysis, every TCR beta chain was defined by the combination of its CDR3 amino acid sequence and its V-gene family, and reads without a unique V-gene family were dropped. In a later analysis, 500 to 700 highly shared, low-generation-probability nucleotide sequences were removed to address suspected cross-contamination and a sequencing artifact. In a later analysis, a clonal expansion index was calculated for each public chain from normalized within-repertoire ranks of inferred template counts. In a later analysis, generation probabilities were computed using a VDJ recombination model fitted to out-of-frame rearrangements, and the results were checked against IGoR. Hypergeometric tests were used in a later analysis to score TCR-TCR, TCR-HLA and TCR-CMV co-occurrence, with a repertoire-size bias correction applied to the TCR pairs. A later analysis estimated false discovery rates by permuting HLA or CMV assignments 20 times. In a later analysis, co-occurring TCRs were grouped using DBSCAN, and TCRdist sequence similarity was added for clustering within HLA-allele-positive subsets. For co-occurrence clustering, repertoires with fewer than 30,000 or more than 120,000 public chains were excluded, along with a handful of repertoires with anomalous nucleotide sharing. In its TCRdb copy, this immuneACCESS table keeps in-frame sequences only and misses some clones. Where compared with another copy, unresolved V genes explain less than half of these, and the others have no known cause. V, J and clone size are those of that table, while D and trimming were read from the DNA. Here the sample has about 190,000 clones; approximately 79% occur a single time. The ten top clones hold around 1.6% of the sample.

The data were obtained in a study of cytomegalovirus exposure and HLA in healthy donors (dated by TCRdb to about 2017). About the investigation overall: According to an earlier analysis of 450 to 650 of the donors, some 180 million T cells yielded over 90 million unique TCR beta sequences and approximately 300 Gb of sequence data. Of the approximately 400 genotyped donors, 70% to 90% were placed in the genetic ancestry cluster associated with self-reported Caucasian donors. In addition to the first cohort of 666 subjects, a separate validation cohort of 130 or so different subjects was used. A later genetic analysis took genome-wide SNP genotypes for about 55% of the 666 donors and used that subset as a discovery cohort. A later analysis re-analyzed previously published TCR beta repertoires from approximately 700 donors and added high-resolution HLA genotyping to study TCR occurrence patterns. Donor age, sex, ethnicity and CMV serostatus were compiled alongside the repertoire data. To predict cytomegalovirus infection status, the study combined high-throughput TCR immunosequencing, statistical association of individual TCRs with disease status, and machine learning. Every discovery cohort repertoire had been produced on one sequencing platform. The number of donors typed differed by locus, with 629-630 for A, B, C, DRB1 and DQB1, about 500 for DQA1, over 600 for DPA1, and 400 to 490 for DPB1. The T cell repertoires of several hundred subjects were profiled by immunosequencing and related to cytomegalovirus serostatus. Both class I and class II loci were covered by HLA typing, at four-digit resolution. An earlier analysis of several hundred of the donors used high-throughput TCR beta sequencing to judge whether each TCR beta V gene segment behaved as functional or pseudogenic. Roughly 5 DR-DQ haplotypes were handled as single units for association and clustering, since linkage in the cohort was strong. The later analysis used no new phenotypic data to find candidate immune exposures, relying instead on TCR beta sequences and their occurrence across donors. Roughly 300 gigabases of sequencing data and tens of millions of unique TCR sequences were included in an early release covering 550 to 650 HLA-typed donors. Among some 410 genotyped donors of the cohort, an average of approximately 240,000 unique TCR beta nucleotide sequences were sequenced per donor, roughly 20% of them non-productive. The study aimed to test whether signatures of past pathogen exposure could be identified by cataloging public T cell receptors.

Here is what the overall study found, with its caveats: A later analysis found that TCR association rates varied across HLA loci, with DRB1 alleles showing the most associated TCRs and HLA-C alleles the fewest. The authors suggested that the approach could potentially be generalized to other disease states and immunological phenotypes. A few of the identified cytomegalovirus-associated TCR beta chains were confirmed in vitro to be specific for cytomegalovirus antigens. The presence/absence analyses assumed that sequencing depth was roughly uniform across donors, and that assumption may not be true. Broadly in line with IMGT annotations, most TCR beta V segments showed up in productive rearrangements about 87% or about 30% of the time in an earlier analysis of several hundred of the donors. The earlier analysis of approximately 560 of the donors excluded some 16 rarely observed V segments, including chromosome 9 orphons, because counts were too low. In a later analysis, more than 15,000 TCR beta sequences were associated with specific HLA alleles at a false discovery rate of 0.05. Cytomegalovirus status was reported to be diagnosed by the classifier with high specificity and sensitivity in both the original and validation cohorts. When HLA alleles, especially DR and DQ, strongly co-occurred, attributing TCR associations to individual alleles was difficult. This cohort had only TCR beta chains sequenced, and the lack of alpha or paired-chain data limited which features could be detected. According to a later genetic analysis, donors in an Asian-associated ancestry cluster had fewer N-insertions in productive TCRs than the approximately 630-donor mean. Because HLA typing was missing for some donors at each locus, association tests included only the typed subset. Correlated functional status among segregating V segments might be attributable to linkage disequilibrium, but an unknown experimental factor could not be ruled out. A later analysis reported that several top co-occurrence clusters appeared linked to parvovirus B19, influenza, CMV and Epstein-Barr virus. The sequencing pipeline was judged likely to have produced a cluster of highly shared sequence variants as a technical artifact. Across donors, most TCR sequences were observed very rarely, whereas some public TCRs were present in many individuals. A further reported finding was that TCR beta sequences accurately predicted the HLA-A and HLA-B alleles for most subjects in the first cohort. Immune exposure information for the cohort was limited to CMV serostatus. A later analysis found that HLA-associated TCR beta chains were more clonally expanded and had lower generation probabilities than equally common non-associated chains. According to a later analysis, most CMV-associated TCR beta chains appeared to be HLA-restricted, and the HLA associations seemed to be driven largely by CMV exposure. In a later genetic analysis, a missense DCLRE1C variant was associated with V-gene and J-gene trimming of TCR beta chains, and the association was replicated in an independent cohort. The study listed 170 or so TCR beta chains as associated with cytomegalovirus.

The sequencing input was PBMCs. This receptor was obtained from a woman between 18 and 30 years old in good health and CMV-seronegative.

The DNA sequence is TGTGCCAGCAGCCAGCAGGGGGGCACTGAAGCTTTCTTT. Translated, this is CASSQQGGTEAFF. In this chain, TRBV7-9 is recombined with TRBJ1-1; 7 bases in the middle match TRBD1. From cysteine to phenylalanine, the CDR3 is 13 amino acids long. Here the CDR3 DNA is all that survives: 39 bases in frame from base 1. The germline V gene (reference sequence) provides CDR1 SEHNR and CDR2 FQNEAQ. From V the trimming removes 5 bases and from J it removes 4 bases, while the gene matches leave 4 bases of the junction unaccounted for.